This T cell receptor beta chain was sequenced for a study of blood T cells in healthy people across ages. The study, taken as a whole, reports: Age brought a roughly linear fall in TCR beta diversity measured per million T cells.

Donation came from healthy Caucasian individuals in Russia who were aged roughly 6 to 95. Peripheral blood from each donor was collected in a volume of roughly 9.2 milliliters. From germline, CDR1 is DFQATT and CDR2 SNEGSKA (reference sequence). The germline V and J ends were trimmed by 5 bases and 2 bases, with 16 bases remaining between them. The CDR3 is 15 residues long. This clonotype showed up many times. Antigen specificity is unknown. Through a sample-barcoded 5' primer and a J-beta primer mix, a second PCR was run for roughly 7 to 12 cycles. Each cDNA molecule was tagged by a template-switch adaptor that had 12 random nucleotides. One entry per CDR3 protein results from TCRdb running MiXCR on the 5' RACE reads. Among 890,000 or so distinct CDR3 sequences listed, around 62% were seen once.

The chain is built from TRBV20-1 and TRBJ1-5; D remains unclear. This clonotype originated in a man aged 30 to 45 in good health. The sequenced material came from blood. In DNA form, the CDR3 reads TGCAGTGCTCCCTCACGGCAGGACGGCAATCAGCCCCAGCATTTT. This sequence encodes CSAPSRQDGNQPQHF.